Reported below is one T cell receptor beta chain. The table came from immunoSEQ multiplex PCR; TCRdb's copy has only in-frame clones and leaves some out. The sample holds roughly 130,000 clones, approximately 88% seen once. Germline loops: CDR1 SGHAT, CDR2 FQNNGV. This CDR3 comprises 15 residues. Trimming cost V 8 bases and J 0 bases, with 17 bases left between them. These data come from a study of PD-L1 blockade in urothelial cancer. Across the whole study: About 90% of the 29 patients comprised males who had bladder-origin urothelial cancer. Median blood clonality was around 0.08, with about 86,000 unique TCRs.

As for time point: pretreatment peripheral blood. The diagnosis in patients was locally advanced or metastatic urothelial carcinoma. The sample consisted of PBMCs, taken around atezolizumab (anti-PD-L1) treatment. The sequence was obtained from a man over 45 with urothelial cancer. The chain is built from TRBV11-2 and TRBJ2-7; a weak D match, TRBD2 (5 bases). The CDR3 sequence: CASASRRVASYEQYF. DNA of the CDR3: TGTGCCAGCGCGTCCCGGCGGGTCGCCTCCTACGAGCAGTACTTC.